This record concerns one T cell receptor (beta chain) sequence. Its binding antigen is unknown. Base qualities are not recorded, but no much larger clone differs from it by a single base. The CDR3 numbers 15 residues from cysteine through phenylalanine. Just CDR3 DNA is preserved here, 45 bases in frame from base 1. The germline V gene (reference sequence) supplies CDR1 MNHEY and CDR2 SMNVEV. V and J are truncated by 4 bases and 0 bases respectively, leaving an intervening sequence of 10 bases. The record originates from a study of cytomegalovirus exposure and HLA in healthy donors (dated by TCRdb to the late 2010s). The study in broad terms: According to a later analysis, one platform produced both the roughly 130 validation repertoires and the 700 or so repertoires of the first cohort. High-throughput TCR immunosequencing, statistical association of individual TCRs with disease status, and machine learning were combined to predict cytomegalovirus infection status. The study aimed to test whether cataloging public T cell receptors could reveal signatures of past pathogen exposure. Along with the roughly 710-subject first cohort, a separate validation cohort of over a hundred different subjects was used. Broad study findings and their caveats: A later analysis found that TCRs clustered in the first cohort also tended to co-occur in the roughly 120 validation repertoires, with approximately 95% of cluster scores above 0. In both the original and validation cohorts, the classifier was reported to diagnose cytomegalovirus status with high specificity and sensitivity. All 120 or so repertoires were used to score co-occurrence in the validation cohort in a later analysis, because that analysis had no HLA typing for the cohort. The study gave a list of more than 150 TCR beta chains associated with cytomegalovirus. It was suggested by the authors that the approach could potentially be generalized to other disease states and immunological phenotypes. In vitro tests confirmed that a few of the cytomegalovirus-associated TCR beta chains recognize cytomegalovirus antigens. Most TCR sequences were seen in very few donors, while some public TCRs were found in many individuals.

Library preparation used the immunoSEQ multiplex PCR assay. In the paper's pipeline: A statistical classification framework was built for diagnosing cytomegalovirus status from the catalog of TCR beta chain sequences. TCRdb's version of the immuneACCESS table is confined to in-frame rearrangements and falls short of the full clone set. An unresolved V gene accounts for under half of the shortfall where checked; the remainder is of unknown origin. The V and J calls and clone size are taken from that table; D and trimming were inferred from the DNA. For this sample the table gives some 170,000 clones, of which roughly nine tenths were detected only once. Of the sample, approximately 2.4% falls within the top ten clones. The donors belonged to the validation cohort of around 130 subjects, which was separate from the roughly 700-subject first cohort.

The chain is made from TRBV27 and TRBJ2-4; a confident D gene designation cannot be given. This receptor was obtained from a man aged 18 to 35 in good health and CMV-seropositive. The sequencing sample was made of PBMCs. The DNA reads as follows: TGTGCCAGCAGTTCCGGTCGACTAGCCAAAAACATTCAGTACTTC. It specifies CASSSGRLAKNIQYF.